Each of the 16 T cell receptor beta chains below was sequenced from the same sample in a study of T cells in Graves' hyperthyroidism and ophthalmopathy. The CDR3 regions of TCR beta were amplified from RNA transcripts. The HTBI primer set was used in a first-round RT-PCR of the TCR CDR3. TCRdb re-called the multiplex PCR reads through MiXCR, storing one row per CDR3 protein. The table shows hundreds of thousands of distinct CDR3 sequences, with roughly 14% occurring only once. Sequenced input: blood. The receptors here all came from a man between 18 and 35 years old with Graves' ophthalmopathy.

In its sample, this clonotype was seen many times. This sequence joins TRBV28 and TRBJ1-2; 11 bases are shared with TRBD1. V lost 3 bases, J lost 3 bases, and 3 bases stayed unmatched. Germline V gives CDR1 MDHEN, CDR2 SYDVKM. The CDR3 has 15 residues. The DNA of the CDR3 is TGTGCCAGCAGTTTCAGGGGACAGGGGGACTATGGCTACACCTTC. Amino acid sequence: CASSFRGQGDYGYTF.

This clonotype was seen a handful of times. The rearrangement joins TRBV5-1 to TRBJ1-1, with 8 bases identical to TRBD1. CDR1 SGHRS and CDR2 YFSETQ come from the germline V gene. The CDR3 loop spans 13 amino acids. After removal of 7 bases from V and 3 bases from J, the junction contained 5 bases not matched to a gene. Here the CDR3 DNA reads TGCGCCAGCTGTCCACAGGGGGACACTGAAGCTTTCTTT. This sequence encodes CASCPQGDTEAFF.

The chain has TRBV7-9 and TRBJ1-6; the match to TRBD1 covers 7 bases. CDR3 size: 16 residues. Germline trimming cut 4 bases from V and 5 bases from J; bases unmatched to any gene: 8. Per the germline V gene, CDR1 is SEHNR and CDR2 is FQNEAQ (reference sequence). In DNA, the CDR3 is TGTGCCAGCAGCTCCCCAGGGGGAAGGAATAATTCACCCCTCCACTTT. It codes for CASSSPGGRNNSPLHF.

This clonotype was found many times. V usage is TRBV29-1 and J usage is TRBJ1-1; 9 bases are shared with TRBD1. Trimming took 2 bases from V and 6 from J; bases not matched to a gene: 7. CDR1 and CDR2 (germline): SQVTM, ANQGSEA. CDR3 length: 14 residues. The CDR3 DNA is TGCAGCGTTGAAAGGGACAGGGTAGGGCCTGAAGCTTTCTTT. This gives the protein CSVERDRVGPEAFF.

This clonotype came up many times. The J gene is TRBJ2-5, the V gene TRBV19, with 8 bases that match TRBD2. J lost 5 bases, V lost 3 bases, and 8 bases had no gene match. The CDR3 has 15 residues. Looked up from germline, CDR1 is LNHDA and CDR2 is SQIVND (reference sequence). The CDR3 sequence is CASSISGGELETQYF. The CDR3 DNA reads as TGTGCCAGTAGTATTTCGGGAGGGGAGCTCGAGACCCAGTACTTC. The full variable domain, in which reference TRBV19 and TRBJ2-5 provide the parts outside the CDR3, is DGGITQSPKYLFRKEGQNVTLSCEQNLNHDAMYWYRQDPGQGLRLIYYSQIVNDFQKGDIAEGYSVSREKKESFPLTVTSAQKNPTAFYLCASSISGGELETQYFGPGTRLLVL.

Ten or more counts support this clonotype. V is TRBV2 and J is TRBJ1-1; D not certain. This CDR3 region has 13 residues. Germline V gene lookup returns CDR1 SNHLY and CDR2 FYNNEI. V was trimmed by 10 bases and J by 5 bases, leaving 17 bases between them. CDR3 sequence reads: CATKGGVGTEAFF. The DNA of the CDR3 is TGTGCCACCAAAGGAGGAGTTGGTACTGAAGCTTTCTTT.

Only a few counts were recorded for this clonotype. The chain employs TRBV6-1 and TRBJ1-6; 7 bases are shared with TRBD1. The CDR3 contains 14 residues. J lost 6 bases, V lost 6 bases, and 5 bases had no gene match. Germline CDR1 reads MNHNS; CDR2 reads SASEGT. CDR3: CASRGTVSNSPLHF. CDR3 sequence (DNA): TGTGCCAGCAGAGGGACAGTTAGTAATTCACCCCTCCACTTT.

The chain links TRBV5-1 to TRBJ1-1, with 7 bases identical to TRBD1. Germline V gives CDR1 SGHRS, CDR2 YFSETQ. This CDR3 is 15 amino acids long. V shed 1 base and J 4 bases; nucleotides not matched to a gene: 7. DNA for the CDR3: TGCGCCAGCAGCTTGAGCGTCCAGGGGGTCACTGAAGCTTTCTTT. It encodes CASSLSVQGVTEAFF.

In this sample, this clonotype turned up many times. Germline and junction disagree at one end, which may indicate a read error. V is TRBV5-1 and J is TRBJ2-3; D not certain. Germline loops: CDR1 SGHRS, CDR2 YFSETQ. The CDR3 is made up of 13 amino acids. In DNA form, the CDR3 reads TGCGCCAGCAGCCCAGTACCGGCAGATACGCGGTATTTT. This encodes CASSPVPADTRYF.

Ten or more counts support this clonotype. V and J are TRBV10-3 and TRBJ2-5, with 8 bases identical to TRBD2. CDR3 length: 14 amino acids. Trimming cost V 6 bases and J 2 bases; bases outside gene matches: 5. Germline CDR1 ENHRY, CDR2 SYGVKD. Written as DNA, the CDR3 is TGTGCCATCAGAGAAAGCGGGGGACAAGAGACCCAGTACTTC. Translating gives CAIRESGGQETQYF.

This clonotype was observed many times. The CDR3 region is CATSEAGTPYEQYF. The CDR3 DNA sequence: TGTGCCACCAGTGAGGCCGGGACCCCCTACGAGCAGTACTTC. The V and J genes are TRBV24-1 and TRBJ2-7; D may be TRBD1 or TRBD2 (5 bases each). Trimming stripped 4 bases from V and 2 bases from J, with 11 bases between. This CDR3 is 14 amino acids long. Germline V CDR1 and CDR2: KGHDR, SFDVKD.

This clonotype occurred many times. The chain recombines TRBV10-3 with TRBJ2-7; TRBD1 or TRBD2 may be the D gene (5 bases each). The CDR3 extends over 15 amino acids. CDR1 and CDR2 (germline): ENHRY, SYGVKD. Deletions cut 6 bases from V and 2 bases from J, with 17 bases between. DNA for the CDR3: TGTGCCATCAGGGAGAGGGACGGCCATACCTACGAGCAGTACTTC. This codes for CAIRERDGHTYEQYF.

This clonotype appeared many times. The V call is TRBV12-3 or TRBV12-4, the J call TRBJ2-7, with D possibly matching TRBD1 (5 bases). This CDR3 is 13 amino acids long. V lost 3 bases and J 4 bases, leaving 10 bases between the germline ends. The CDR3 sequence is CASSLDIPYEQYF. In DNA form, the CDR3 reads TGTGCCAGCAGTTTGGACATCCCATACGAGCAGTACTTC.

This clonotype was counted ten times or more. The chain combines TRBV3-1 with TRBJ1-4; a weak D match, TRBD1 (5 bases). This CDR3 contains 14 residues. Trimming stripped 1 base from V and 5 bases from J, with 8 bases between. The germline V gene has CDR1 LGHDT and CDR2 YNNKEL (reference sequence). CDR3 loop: CASSQGAGNEKLFF. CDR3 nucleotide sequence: TGTGCCAGCAGCCAAGGGGCAGGGAATGAAAAACTGTTTTTT.

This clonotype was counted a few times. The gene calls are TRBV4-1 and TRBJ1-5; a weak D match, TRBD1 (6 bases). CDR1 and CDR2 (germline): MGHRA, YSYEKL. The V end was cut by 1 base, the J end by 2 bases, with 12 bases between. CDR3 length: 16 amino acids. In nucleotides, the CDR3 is TGCGCCAGCAGCCAAGCCCCGGGGGCGGGCAATCAGCCCCAGCATTTT. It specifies CASSQAPGAGNQPQHF.

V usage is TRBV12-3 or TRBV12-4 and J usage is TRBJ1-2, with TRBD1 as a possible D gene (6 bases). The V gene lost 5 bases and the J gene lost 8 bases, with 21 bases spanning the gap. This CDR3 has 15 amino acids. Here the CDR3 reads CASSPDQGLTRGYTF. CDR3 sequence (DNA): TGTGCCAGCAGTCCCGACCAGGGGCTCACGCGGGGCTACACCTTC.